This T cell receptor (beta chain) was obtained from a study of blood T cells in healthy people across ages. CDR1 SGHTA and CDR2 FQGNSA come from the germline V gene. This CDR3 has 12 residues. Turning to this clonotype: Its target is unknown.

A sample-barcoded 5' primer and a J-beta primer mix were used in a second PCR of roughly 7 to 11 cycles. Each CDR3 protein gets one entry after TCRdb re-called the 5' RACE reads with MiXCR. The table has 450,000 to 700,000 distinct CDR3 sequences, roughly 28% seen once. General study results and limits: Percentage of naive T cells showed a strong correlation with TCR beta diversity.

Staff drew ten milliliters of peripheral blood from each donor. This chain connects TRBV7-2 to TRBJ2-5; perhaps TRBD1 as D (5 bases). The J call may be mistaken, given a closer DNA end match to TRBJ2-7. This sequence originates from a woman aged 70-85 years in good health. The sequencing input was blood. CDR3 in amino acids: CASSLAGDEQYF. CDR3 DNA: TGTGCCAGCAGCTTAGCAGGGGACGAGCAGTACTTC.